The present T cell receptor beta chain was sequenced within a study of control samples from healthy donors and cancer patients (dated by TCRdb to about 2020). With regard to this clone: No antigen is known for it. No much larger clone exists at a distance of one base, and base qualities are not known.

The protocol used for the library was the immunoSEQ multiplex PCR assay. What TCRdb holds here is the immuneACCESS table cut down to in-frame rearrangements. Part of the clones is not present; checked against another copy, under half of the missing clones reflect an unresolved V gene, and the others are unexplained. This sample gives roughly 150,000 clones in total; about 91% of them show up just once. The ten largest clonotypes hold over 1.5% of the sample. V drops 4 bases and J drops 6 bases, leaving 10 bases in between. The germline V gene (reference sequence) sets CDR1 to LGHDT and CDR2 to YNNKEL. The CDR3, cysteine through phenylalanine, is 13 amino acids long. Only CDR3 DNA is held: 39 bases, read in frame from base 1.

Sequencing was done on a sample of blood. The TCR sequence derives from a man aged 18 to 29 in good health. The sequence is built from TRBV3-1 (or the pseudogene TRBV3-2) and TRBJ2-1; too little of a D gene remains to name it. The sequenced DNA is TGTGCCAGCAGCCCGGTGACGTCCAATGAGCAGTTCTTC. Its protein product is CASSPVTSNEQFF.